The clone carrying this TCR beta chain was detected only a few times. The source of the sample is a study of identical twins. Trimming pared 3 bases from V and 1 base from J, leaving 13 bases between. Germline V CDR1 and CDR2: MDHEN, SYDVKM. The CDR3 totals 16 residues. A universal primer site came from template switching; cDNA carried unique molecular identifiers. One entry per CDR3 protein results from TCRdb running MiXCR on the 5' RACE reads. Of 1.5 million to 2 million distinct CDR3 sequences in the sample, about 32% were seen once. The sequenced sample was cord blood. This clonotype was sampled from a newborn girl in good health. The V call is TRBV28, the J call TRBJ1-5, with D perhaps TRBD1 (5 bases). Here the CDR3 DNA reads TGTGCCAGCAGTTTTGCGAGCGGGACGAGCAATCAGCCCCAGCATTTT. The encoded protein is CASSFASGTSNQPQHF.